A selection of T cell receptor beta chains follows, all from one sample in a study of blood T cell repertoires in COVID-19. Libraries were prepared by immunoSEQ multiplex PCR; TCRdb keeps only in-frame clonotypes and omits some of them. The repertoire holds 450,000 or so clones, with 85% to 90% as singletons. What was sequenced was peripheral blood. Source of these receptors: a man aged 18-30 years with COVID-19, enrolled during active disease. Each CDR3 is given with its conserved first and last residue. The D gene is left open where the match is weak. Clone size is not always given. Where it is, it says once, few, many or a class for expanded clones.

j_call v_call clone_size d_call cdr3_aa cdr3_nt
TRBJ2-2 TRBV5-4 once NA CASSPRQTGELFF TGTGCCAGCAGCCCGCGACAGACCGGGGAGCTGTTTTTT
TRBJ2-5 TRBV7-2 NA NA CASSLAARQETQYF TGTGCCAGCAGCTTAGCGGCCCGCCAAGAGACCCAGTACTTC
TRBJ2-1 TRBV11-2 NA NA CASSYIRVNLNDEQFF TGTGCCAGCAGCTATATCAGGGTGAACCTGAACGATGAGCAGTTCTTC
TRBJ1-2 TRBV24-1 NA NA CATSPGDTYYGYTF TGTGCCACCAGCCCAGGGGACACCTACTATGGCTACACCTTC
TRBJ1-4 TRBV5-6 NA NA CASSPKIGGEKLFF TGTGCCAGCAGCCCCAAGATTGGCGGGGAAAAACTGTTTTTT
TRBJ2-3 TRBV2 NA NA CASKGVTGPKPDTQYF TGTGCCAGCAAGGGGGTCACGGGTCCGAAGCCAGATACGCAGTATTTT
TRBJ1-5 TRBV5-1 NA NA CASSLTGNQPQHF TGCGCCAGCAGCTTGACGGGCAATCAGCCCCAGCATTTT
TRBJ2-7 TRBV7-8 NA TRBD1 CASSLGTGGNYEQYF TGTGCCAGCAGCCTTGGGACAGGGGGCAACTACGAGCAGTACTTC
TRBJ2-5 TRBV5-4 NA NA CASSLRGKQETQYF TGTGCCAGCAGCTTAAGGGGTAAACAAGAGACCCAGTACTTC
TRBJ2-5 TRBV18 NA NA CASSTRQGTQYF TGTGCCAGCTCAACGAGGCAAGGGACCCAGTACTTC
TRBJ1-1 TRBV6-5 NA NA CASSFIQGGTEAFF TGTGCCAGCAGTTTCATTCAGGGAGGAACTGAAGCTTTCTTT
TRBJ2-1 TRBV2 NA NA CASLFLNRDIRNEQFF TGTGCCAGCCTTTTCCTTAACCGGGACATCCGAAATGAGCAGTTCTTC
TRBJ2-1 TRBV6-1 few TRBD2 CASSEPSGRDEQFF TGTGCCAGCAGTGAACCTAGCGGGAGGGATGAGCAGTTCTTC
TRBJ2-1 TRBV11-3 NA TRBD2 CASSLEVGGRNNEQFF TGTGCCAGCAGCTTAGAGGTGGGAGGGCGGAACAATGAGCAGTTCTTC
TRBJ1-1 TRBV18 NA NA CASSARTVEAFF TGTGCCAGCTCAGCAAGGACAGTTGAAGCTTTCTTT
TRBJ1-6 TRBV2 NA TRBD1 CASSSSGTGYSPLHF TGTGCCAGCAGTTCTTCCGGGACAGGGTATTCACCCCTCCACTTT
TRBJ1-1 TRBV5-1 NA TRBD1 CASSQTGFDTEAFF TGCGCCAGCAGCCAGACAGGGTTTGACACTGAAGCTTTCTTT
TRBJ1-1 TRBV4-1 few TRBD1 CASSPGQRNTEAFF TGCGCCAGCAGCCCGGGACAGCGGAACACTGAAGCTTTCTTT
TRBJ2-7 TRBV4-1 once TRBD2 CASSRTRLAGDGEQYF TGCGCCAGCAGCCGTACCCGACTAGCGGGGGACGGCGAGCAGTACTTC
TRBJ2-7 TRBV21-1 once NA CASSKARTVRDEQYF TGTGCCAGCAGCAAAGCAAGGACAGTGCGTGACGAGCAGTACTTC
TRBJ2-1 TRBV29-1 NA TRBD2 CSVGLRGAYNEQFF TGCAGCGTTGGTCTGCGGGGGGCCTACAATGAGCAGTTCTTC
TRBJ2-5 TRBV2 NA NA CASRAGYQETQYF TGTGCCAGCAGGGCCGGGTACCAAGAGACCCAGTACTTC
TRBJ2-5 TRBV6-5 NA NA CASSPVGPQETQYF TGTGCCAGCAGTCCCGTGGGGCCTCAAGAGACCCAGTACTTC
TRBJ2-7 TRBV5-6 NA NA CASSLADGFGSYEQYF TGTGCCAGCAGCTTGGCAGACGGGTTTGGGAGTTACGAGCAGTACTTC
TRBJ1-2 TRBV7-9 NA NA CASSLALGGYTF TGTGCCAGCAGCTTAGCGCTAGGTGGCTACACCTTC
TRBJ2-3 TRBV6-5 NA NA CASSYFGGRTDTQYF TGTGCCAGCAGTTACTTCGGGGGGCGCACAGATACGCAGTATTTT
TRBJ1-2 TRBV6-5 once NA CASSRTDFYGYTF TGTGCCAGCAGCCGGACTGATTTCTATGGCTACACCTTC
TRBJ2-7 TRBV30 NA TRBD1 CAWKRQGALAEQYF TGTGCCTGGAAACGACAGGGGGCTCTGGCCGAGCAGTACTTC
TRBJ2-2 TRBV7-9 once NA CASSLGGGQRGGELFF TGTGCCAGCAGCTTAGGAGGTGGACAGCGTGGGGGGGAGCTGTTTTTT
TRBJ1-6 TRBV10-2 NA NA CASRTGLEASPLHF TGCGCCAGCAGAACAGGACTAGAAGCCTCACCCCTCCACTTT
TRBJ1-4 TRBV5-4 NA TRBD1 CASSSRQGENEKLFF TGTGCCAGCAGCTCGAGACAGGGGGAGAATGAAAAACTGTTTTTT
TRBJ1-5 TRBV30 NA TRBD1 CAWTPTGGQPQHF TGTGCCTGGACCCCCACAGGGGGCCAGCCCCAGCATTTT
TRBJ2-7 TRBV3-1/TRBV3-2 NA TRBD1 CASSQVIVGQVYF TGTGCCAGCAGCCAAGTAATCGTGGGACAGGTCTACTTC
TRBJ1-1 TRBV2 NA TRBD1 CASSEQGATEAFF TGTGCCAGCAGTGAACAGGGGGCCACTGAAGCTTTCTTT
TRBJ1-2 TRBV13 once TRBD1 CASSPTGAYGYTF TGTGCCAGCAGCCCGACAGGGGCCTATGGCTACACCTTC
TRBJ2-7 TRBV6-5 NA TRBD2 CASRDSASGVYEQYF TGTGCCAGCAGGGACTCGGCTAGCGGCGTTTACGAGCAGTACTTC
TRBJ1-1 TRBV19 once NA CASSITGNTEAFF TGTGCCAGTAGTATCACGGGGAACACTGAAGCTTTCTTT
TRBJ2-1 TRBV9 NA NA CASSVDPGSGNEQFF TGTGCCAGCAGCGTAGACCCCGGCAGCGGGAATGAGCAGTTCTTC
TRBJ1-5 TRBV30 NA NA CAWSEGHGNQPQHF TGTGCCTGGAGTGAGGGGCATGGCAATCAGCCCCAGCATTTT
TRBJ2-1 TRBV6-8 NA NA CASSSGARNEQFF TGTGCCAGCAGTTCTGGGGCGCGGAATGAGCAGTTCTTC
TRBJ1-2 TRBV9 NA NA CASSPGGTLNYGYTF TGTGCCAGCAGCCCCGGAGGGACCCTTAACTATGGCTACACCTTC
TRBJ2-3 TRBV6-1 NA NA CASSEGGSTQYF TGTGCCAGCAGTGAAGGGGGCTCTACGCAGTATTTT
TRBJ2-7 TRBV27 NA TRBD2 CASSLSGGSFHEQYF TGTGCCAGCAGTTTATCGGGCGGGAGTTTCCACGAGCAGTACTTC
TRBJ2-7 TRBV2 NA TRBD1 CASSKEGAGYEQYF TGTGCCAGCAGTAAAGAGGGGGCGGGCTACGAGCAGTACTTC
TRBJ1-2 TRBV27 NA NA CASSLFPYYGYTF TGTGCCAGCAGTTTATTTCCATACTATGGCTACACCTTC
TRBJ2-1 TRBV5-1 NA TRBD2 CASSPSGGAGAVRLF TGCGCCAGCAGCCCCAGCGGCGGAGCGGGAGCGGTACGGCTCTTC
TRBJ2-5 TRBV6-5 NA TRBD2 CASSWGGETQYF TGTGCCAGCAGTTGGGGGGGGGAGACCCAGTACTTC
TRBJ2-3 TRBV4-1 NA TRBD2 CASSQEGLANTQYF TGCGCCAGCAGCCAAGAGGGACTAGCCAACACGCAGTATTTT
TRBJ2-5 TRBV4-1 NA TRBD1 CASSQDGTGKETQYF TGCGCCAGCAGCCAAGATGGGACAGGGAAAGAGACCCAGTACTTC
TRBJ1-5 TRBV6-1 NA NA CASSEDRYNQPQHF TGTGCCAGCAGTGAAGACAGGTACAATCAGCCCCAGCATTTT
TRBJ2-5 TRBV12-3/TRBV12-4 once NA CASSFFLETQYF TGTGCCAGCAGTTTTTTTCTGGAGACCCAGTACTTC
TRBJ2-1 TRBV27 NA NA CASSLSRGYNEQFF TGTGCCAGCAGTCTTTCGCGGGGTTACAATGAGCAGTTCTTC
TRBJ2-7 TRBV2 NA TRBD1 CASSRDRPKYF TGTGCCAGCAGCCGGGACAGACCGAAGTACTTC
TRBJ2-3 TRBV28 NA TRBD2 CASRSQFRLAGVTDTQYF TGTGCCAGCAGGTCCCAATTCCGACTAGCGGGAGTCACAGATACGCAGTATTTT
TRBJ1-1 TRBV12-3/TRBV12-4 NA TRBD1 CASRRTGDTEAFF TGTGCCAGCCGAAGGACAGGGGACACTGAAGCTTTCTTT
TRBJ2-2 TRBV3-1/TRBV3-2 few NA CASSRGVGELFF TGTGCCAGCAGCCGCGGGGTGGGGGAGCTGTTTTTT
TRBJ2-7 TRBV7-9 NA NA CASSPGGTYEQYF TGTGCCAGCAGCCCCGGGGGAACCTACGAGCAGTACTTC
TRBJ1-6 TRBV7-3 NA NA CASSGEDEIYNSPLHF TGTGCCAGCAGCGGGGAGGACGAAATCTATAATTCACCCCTCCACTTT
TRBJ2-6 TRBV27 NA NA CASGEGQYVGGANVLTF TGTGCCAGCGGAGAAGGACAGTACGTTGGTGGGGCCAACGTCCTGACTTTC